The 30 T cell receptor beta chains reported below all come from one sample, sequenced in a study of human T cells and chemical hapten exposure. As for time point: patch test 3, about 24 weeks after DPC sensitization. The treatment here: therapeutic diphenylcyclopropenone sensitization with weekly scalp DPC. Each CDR3 protein is one row after TCRdb ran MiXCR on the RACE reads. The table records more than 150,000 distinct CDR3 sequences, roughly a quarter of them present only once. The specimen comprised whole blood, sampled in connection with sensitization to the hapten diphenylcyclopropenone (DPC). All receptors come from a woman aged 40 to 55 with alopecia areata. Some clones in this sample may be carry-over from other donors' samples.

V usage is TRBV7-8 and J usage is TRBJ2-5; weak D call: TRBD1 (6 bases). The CDR3 runs 16 residues. V shed 5 bases and J shed 3 bases, with 19 bases lying between them. Looked up from germline, CDR1 is SGHVS and CDR2 is FQNEAQ. The CDR3 bases are TGTGCCAGCAGCACCCTGGACAGTCGGGGTAAAGAGACCCAGTACTTC. Amino acids: CASSTLDSRGKETQYF. The whole variable domain, remainder taken from reference TRBV7-8 and TRBJ2-5, is GAGVSQSPRYKVAKRGQDVALRCDPISGHVSLFWYQQALGQGPEFLTYFQNEAQLDKSGLPSDRFFAERPEGSVSTLKIQRTQQEDSAVYLCASSTLDSRGKETQYFGPGTRLLVL.

This chain joins TRBV29-1 and TRBJ2-7; 13 positions agree with TRBD2. After removal of 6 bases from V and 2 bases from J, the junction contained 13 bases not matched to a gene. Germline V gives CDR1 SQVTM, CDR2 ANQGSEA. The CDR3 sequence is 17 residues long. The CDR3 DNA follows: TGCAGCGTAAGAGCCGGGACTAGCGGGAACCCGCCCTACGAGCAGTACTTC. Its translation is CSVRAGTSGNPPYEQYF.

This clonotype has more than one count but fewer than ten. A junction boundary mismatches the germline segment, possibly from a read error. This sequence joins TRBV7-7 and TRBJ2-2; 10 nucleotides line up with TRBD2. CDR1 and CDR2 (germline): SSHAT, FNYEAQ (reference sequence). The CDR3 spans 16 residues. CDR3 DNA sequence: TGTGCTAGCAGCCCGTCTAGCGGGAGAGGCACCGGGGAGCTGTTTTTT. This translates into CASSPSSGRGTGELFF.

The sample holds a few counts of this clonotype. This chain connects TRBV10-3 to TRBJ1-3; no definite D call. The CDR3 extends over 16 amino acids. In germline, CDR1 is ENHRY, CDR2 SYGVKD. Trimming took off 1 base at V and 0 bases at J, with 10 bases between the two ends. This CDR3 reads CAISEFSPTSGNTIYF. CDR3 coding DNA: TGTGCCATCAGTGAGTTCAGCCCCACCTCTGGAAACACCATATATTTT.

This clonotype was seen a few times. This chain connects TRBV7-2 to TRBJ2-3, with a tentative D call TRBD2 (6 bases). Germline CDR1 and CDR2: SGHTA and FQGNSA. V lost 1 base, J lost 5 bases, and 10 bases lay in between. This CDR3 comprises 14 residues. The CDR3 DNA reads as TGTGCCAGCAGCTTAGGGCTAGCGAGAGATACGCAGTATTTT. Translated, it gives CASSLGLARDTQYF.

The rearrangement uses TRBV12-3 or TRBV12-4 and TRBJ1-5, with a possible D match to TRBD1 (5 bases). This CDR3 has 14 amino acids. V gave up 5 bases and J gave up 1 base, with 9 bases separating them. CDR3 DNA: TGTGCCAGCAGTCAAGGGGAGAGCAATCAGCCCCAGCATTTT. It encodes CASSQGESNQPQHF.

This rearrangement joins TRBV7-9 to TRBJ2-1, with 9 bases that match TRBD2. Per the germline V gene, CDR1 is SEHNR and CDR2 is FQNEAQ (reference sequence). The CDR3 has 16 residues. V shed 0 bases, J shed 3 bases, and the junction held 3 bases outside the gene matches. The CDR3 nucleotides are TGTGCCAGCAGCTTAGCGAAGACTAGCGGCTACAATGAGCAGTTCTTC. Amino acid sequence: CASSLAKTSGYNEQFF.

This clonotype was detected only a few times. V gene TRBV6-5 combines with J gene TRBJ2-2, with 8 bases lining up with TRBD2. The CDR3 is made up of 16 amino acids. V shed 7 bases, J shed 6 bases, and the junction held 13 bases outside the gene matches. Germline V gene sequence: CDR1 MNHEY, CDR2 SVGAGI. CDR3 DNA: TGTGCCAGCAAACCGTCCGGGGGGGGGTTTGCCGGGGAGCTGTTTTTT. This gives the protein CASKPSGGGFAGELFF.

The chain recombines TRBV20-1 with TRBJ2-1, with TRBD2 matching over 7 bases. Germline assignment: CDR1 DFQATT and CDR2 SNEGSKA (reference sequence). V dropped 3 bases and J dropped 4; count of bases not matched to a gene: 6. The CDR3 spans 14 residues. CDR3 bases: TGCAGTGCTAGGGGTGCTAGCGGATACAATGAGCAGTTCTTC. It codes for CSARGASGYNEQFF.

The V and J genes are TRBV7-2 and TRBJ2-3, with D perhaps TRBD2 (5 bases). This CDR3 is built from 15 residues. The germline CDR1 and CDR2 sequences are SGHTA and FQGNSA. V was trimmed by 5 bases and J by 0 bases, leaving 12 bases between them. CDR3 protein: CASSRGYGSTDTQYF. CDR3 sequence (DNA): TGTGCCAGCAGCCGGGGTTACGGTAGCACAGATACGCAGTATTTT.

This chain connects TRBV5-1 to TRBJ1-5; the match to TRBD1 covers 9 bases. The trim removed 0 bases at V and 11 bases at J, leaving 6 bases unmatched. Germline CDR1 is SGHRS and CDR2 is YFSETQ. The length of the CDR3 is 14 residues. Here the CDR3 reads CASSLEGQGGSQHF. The CDR3 DNA follows: TGCGCCAGCAGCTTGGAGGGACAGGGAGGGTCCCAGCATTTT.

This clonotype was counted once. J is TRBJ2-3 and V is TRBV6-2 or TRBV6-3, with no clear D. Germline CDR1 is MNHEY and CDR2 is SVGEGT. Trimming removed 0 bases from V and 0 bases from J, with 10 bases in between. The length of the CDR3 is 16 residues. Here the CDR3 reads CASSYSRGSSTDTQYF. In DNA form, the CDR3 reads TGTGCCAGCAGTTACTCGCGTGGGTCTAGCACAGATACGCAGTATTTT.

The chain carries TRBV2 and TRBJ1-2; D unclear. V was shortened by 0 bases and J by 7 bases, with 12 bases between the two germline ends. The CDR3 loop spans 14 amino acids. CDR1 is SNHLY and CDR2 is FYNNEI in the germline V gene. The CDR3 bases are TGTGCCAGCAGTGAAGCGGGAGAGCGGGCTGGCTACACCTTC. The encoded protein is CASSEAGERAGYTF. Full variable domain (outside the CDR3, taken from reference TRBV2 and TRBJ1-2): EPEVTQTPSHQVTQMGQEVILRCVPISNHLYFYWYRQILGQKVEFLVSFYNNEISEKSEIFDDQFSVERPDGSNFTLKIRSTKLEDSAMYFCASSEAGERAGYTFGSGTRLTVV.

The chain employs TRBV12-3 or TRBV12-4 and TRBJ2-1; 13 bases match TRBD2. J was trimmed by 12 bases and V by 5 bases; bases with no gene match: 10. The CDR3 spans 15 residues. The DNA for the CDR3 is TGTGCCAGCAGTGGACTAGCGGGAGCAGGGATGGGGCAGTTCTTC. This gives the protein CASSGLAGAGMGQFF.

The sample holds a few counts of this clonotype. CDR3 protein: CASSQSTGTPQHF. In DNA, the CDR3 is TGTGCCAGCAGCCAGTCGACCGGGACGCCCCAGCATTTT. The V and J genes are TRBV28 and TRBJ1-5, with a weak D call TRBD1 (5 bases). The CDR3 covers 13 residues. V lost 6 bases and J lost 9, with 15 bases in between. CDR1 is MDHEN and CDR2 is SYDVKM in the germline V gene. The full variable domain, rest sourced from reference TRBV28 and TRBJ1-5, is DVKVTQSSRYLVKRTGEKVFLECVQDMDHENMFWYRQDPGLGLRLIYFSYDVKMKEKGDIPEGYSVSREKKERFSLILESASTNQTSMYLCASSQSTGTPQHFGDGTRLSIL.

The rearrangement links TRBV14 to TRBJ1-2; D might be TRBD1 (6 bases). This CDR3 spans 15 amino acids. Germline V gene sequence: CDR1 SGHDN, CDR2 FVKESK. V lost 4 bases, J lost 6 bases, and 18 bases lay in between. The CDR3, as DNA: TGTGCCAGCAGCCGCAGGGGACCAGGGTTGGATGGCTACACCTTC. Translated, it gives CASSRRGPGLDGYTF.

This sequence joins TRBV5-1 and TRBJ2-7, with no clear D. Trimming pared 6 bases from V and 5 bases from J, leaving 15 bases between. This CDR3 contains 13 residues. CDR1 is SGHRS, CDR2 YFSETQ, per germline. The CDR3 region is CASNWGLGNEQYF. CDR3 nucleotide sequence: TGCGCCAGCAACTGGGGTCTCGGAAACGAGCAGTACTTC.

This clonotype was observed a handful of times. V gene TRBV7-9 combines with J gene TRBJ2-3, with 8 bases fitting TRBD2. V trimming: 4 bases; J trimming: 0 bases; junction bases outside the gene matches: 6. The CDR3 totals 16 residues. CDR1 SEHNR and CDR2 FQNEAQ come from the germline V gene (reference sequence). CDR3 sequence: CASSSGTSRSTDTQYF. Written as DNA, the CDR3 is TGTGCCAGCAGCTCTGGGACTAGTAGGAGCACAGATACGCAGTATTTT.

CDR3 region: CASSSEGQFF. CDR3 bases: TGTGCCAGCAGTTCAGAAGGGCAGTTCTTC. The V gene is TRBV28, the J gene TRBJ2-1, with D unclear. This CDR3 comprises 10 residues. Per the germline V gene, CDR1 is MDHEN and CDR2 is SYDVKM. The germline V and J ends were trimmed by 4 bases and 12 bases, with 7 bases remaining between them.

This clonotype was found a few times. The rearrangement joins TRBV7-8 to TRBJ2-3; D is unclear. The CDR3 is 16 residues long. Per germline, CDR1 SGHVS and CDR2 FQNEAQ. The ends were cut back, 1 base at V and 0 bases at J, with 11 bases in the middle. The DNA for the CDR3 is TGTGCCAGCAGCTTAGGTCCCCCGCTTAGCACAGATACGCAGTATTTT. It specifies CASSLGPPLSTDTQYF.

This clonotype was seen a few times. This chain links TRBV5-1 with TRBJ2-2; D gene uncertain. CDR1 SGHRS and CDR2 YFSETQ come from the germline V gene. The ends were cut back, 2 bases at V and 3 bases at J, with 14 bases in the middle. This CDR3 contains 16 residues. The chain's CDR3 is CASSFDGQLYTGELFF. The CDR3 bases are TGCGCCAGCAGCTTCGATGGGCAACTTTACACCGGGGAGCTGTTTTTT.

This chain connects TRBV10-3 to TRBJ2-5, with D unresolved. This CDR3 region has 14 residues. CDR1 and CDR2 from the germline V gene are ENHRY and SYGVKD. Trimming took 4 bases from V and 1 from J, leaving 10 bases between them. The CDR3 DNA reads as TGTGCCATCAGTGGACCCGCCCTCCAAGAGACCCAGTACTTC. Translating gives CAISGPALQETQYF.

The CDR3: CASTVTGGRYEQYF. CDR3 in DNA: TGTGCCAGCACCGTCACCGGGGGCCGTTACGAGCAGTACTTC. The V and J genes are TRBV6-6 and TRBJ2-7, with D possibly called TRBD1 or TRBD2 (6 bases each). This CDR3 region has 14 residues. The V gene lost 7 bases and the J gene lost 4 bases, with 17 bases spanning the gap. Germline V gene lookup returns CDR1 MNHNY and CDR2 SVGAGI (reference sequence).

The V gene is TRBV6-5, the J gene TRBJ2-6; D is possibly TRBD2 (5 bases). Deletions cut 7 bases from V and 4 bases from J, with 11 bases between. Germline V gives CDR1 MNHEY, CDR2 SVGAGI. This CDR3 comprises 14 residues. CDR3 loop: CASIARPGANVLTF. DNA for the CDR3: TGTGCCAGCATAGCGCGTCCCGGGGCCAACGTCCTGACTTTC.

The chain joins TRBV27 to TRBJ2-7; D is undetermined. In germline, CDR1 is MNHEY, CDR2 SMNVEV (reference sequence). Trimming took 5 bases from V and 1 from J, leaving 9 bases between them. CDR3 length: 13 residues. The CDR3 DNA is TGTGCCAGCAGTAGCAGAGTATCCTACGAGCAGTACTTC. As protein: CASSSRVSYEQYF.

V gene TRBV5-1 combines with J gene TRBJ1-1, with TRBD1 as a possible D gene (5 bases). V lost 4 bases, J lost 2 bases, and 15 bases lay in between. The CDR3 covers 15 residues. Germline CDR1 is SGHRS and CDR2 is YFSETQ. The CDR3 reads CASSVSPGYNTEAFF. The CDR3 bases are TGCGCCAGCAGCGTGAGTCCAGGGTATAACACTGAAGCTTTCTTT.

This clonotype has just a few counts. V usage is TRBV6-2 or TRBV6-3 and J usage is TRBJ2-7, with D possibly being TRBD2 (5 bases). Germline CDR1 is MNHEY and CDR2 is SVGEGT. This CDR3 is built from 12 residues. The V end lost 8 bases, the J end lost 1 base, and 9 bases lay between the germline ends. DNA for the CDR3: TGTGCCAGCCGAGGGTTATCCTACGAGCAGTACTTC. This sequence encodes CASRGLSYEQYF.

This clonotype was seen at least ten times. Because the CDR3's place on the DNA is in doubt, the DNA is left out and the CDR3 is given as listed by TCRdb. CDR3 loop: CASSSSDGFNYGYTF. V is TRBV28 and J is TRBJ1-2. The CDR3 has 15 amino acids, counting both end residues. Germline CDR1 MDHEN, CDR2 SYDVKM.

This clonotype was observed a few times. The rearrangement uses TRBV6-4 and TRBJ1-5, with D hard to call. The CDR3 length is 10 residues. Germline CDR1 and CDR2: MRHNA and SNTAGT. Trimming took off 6 bases at V and 6 bases at J, with 3 bases between the two ends. CDR3 residues: CASRLQPQHF. The CDR3, as DNA: TGTGCCAGCAGGCTTCAGCCCCAGCATTTT.

The CDR3 DNA is TGTGCCAGCAGCTTAGGGGGAGGGGAGTATAATGAGCAGTTCTTC. Its translation is CASSLGGGEYNEQFF. The chain combines TRBV7-2 with TRBJ2-1; TRBD2 agrees at 7 bases. V lost 1 base, J lost 7 bases, and 7 bases stayed unmatched. Germline CDR1 is SGHTA and CDR2 is FQGNSA. The CDR3 is made up of 15 amino acids.